Each of the 3 T cell receptor beta chains below was sequenced from the same sample in a study of PD-1 blockade in mismatch repair-deficient tumors. Sequenced by immunoSEQ multiplex PCR; TCRdb stores in-frame clones only, minus some. The profile shows approximately 100,000 clones, 82% of them singletons. The material was peripheral blood, obtained 35 to 37 weeks after starting pembrolizumab. The receptors were sampled from an adult with mismatch repair-deficient cancer.

The CDR3 bases are TGTGCCAGCAGCTTCAACGAGAGGGGGGACAATCAGCCCCAGCATTTT. Protein: CASSFNERGDNQPQHF. V and J are TRBV16 and TRBJ1-5, with D possibly TRBD1 on 6 matching bases. The CDR3 runs to 16 residues. V lost 5 bases and J 3 bases, leaving 17 bases between the germline ends. Germline-derived CDR1 and CDR2 are KGHSY and FQNENV. Combining the CDR3 with reference TRBV16 and TRBJ1-5 gives the whole variable domain GEEVAQTPKHLVRGEGQKAKLYCAPIKGHSYVFWYQQVLKNEFKFLISFQNENVFDETGMPKERFSAKCLPNSPCSLEIQATKLEDSAVYFCASSFNERGDNQPQHFGDGTRLSIL.

The CDR3 coding sequence is TGTGCCAGCAGCGACGGAACCAGGGCTAATGAAAAACTGTTTTTT. This gives the protein CASSDGTRANEKLFF. The chain joins TRBV5-8 to TRBJ1-4; D perhaps matches TRBD1 (5 bases). V dropped 4 bases and J dropped 3 bases, with 13 bases sitting between them. Germline CDR1 reads SGHTS; CDR2 reads YDEGEE. The CDR3 is 15 residues long.

Of note for this clone: In the same sample, other DNA sequences code for this CDR3. The gene calls are TRBV2 and TRBJ2-5; possibly TRBD1 for D (5 bases). Germline V gene data show CDR1 as SNHLY and CDR2 as FYNNEI. This CDR3 has 12 amino acids. V was cut by 2 bases and J by 4 bases, with 5 bases left in between. The CDR3: CASSERGETQYF. CDR3 coding DNA: TGTGCCAGCAGTGAAAGGGGAGAGACCCAGTACTTC.